This is a list of T cell receptor beta chains from one sample in a study of Ad26.COV2.S vaccination and SARS-CoV-2 variants. Using immunoSEQ multiplex PCR, the repertoire was profiled, and TCRdb retains in-frame clones only, with some absent. The table lists some 340,000 clones, around four fifths of them singletons, with around 2.2% in the top ten. The input for sequencing was peripheral blood, taken in a trial of Ad26.COV2.S vaccine versus placebo. The receptors shown here come from a person between 18 and 60 years old who received the Ad26.COV2.S COVID-19 vaccine or a placebo. Both conserved end residues are part of each CDR3. Fields, in order: clone size, D gene, J gene, V gene, CDR3 length, CDR3 DNA, CDR3 protein. A D gene is named only where the DNA matches it firmly. Expanded clones are given a class, and other clones once, few, many or no size at all.

NA | TRBD1 | TRBJ2-5 | TRBV5-4 | 14 | TGTGCCAGCGTCGCAGGGGGACAGGAAGAGACCCAGTACTTC | CASVAGGQEETQYF
NA | TRBD2 | TRBJ2-2 | TRBV30 | 16 | TGTGCCTGGAGTGTCGGCGGGGGGTTAACGAGAGGGGAGCTGTTTTTT | CAWSVGGGLTRGELFF
NA | NA | TRBJ1-3 | TRBV7-3 | 14 | TGTGCCAGCAGCTTAGGTGGCTCTGGAAACACCATATATTTT | CASSLGGSGNTIYF
NA | TRBD2 | TRBJ2-1 | TRBV28 | 18 | TGTGCCAGCAGTTTATGGGAGAGTTGGGCGGGGGGGCCTTATGAGCAGTTCTTC | CASSLWESWAGGPYEQFF
once | NA | TRBJ2-5 | TRBV7-2 | 14 | TGTGCCAGCAGCTTAAGGGTAGCTAAAGAGACCCAGTACTTC | CASSLRVAKETQYF
NA | NA | TRBJ2-7 | TRBV2 | 17 | TGTGCCAGCAGTGAAGGAGGGTCTTGGGGGTCCTCCTACGAGCAGTACTTC | CASSEGGSWGSSYEQYF
NA | NA | TRBJ1-2 | TRBV10-3 | 16 | TGTGCCACCCAAGGGGACACCAATTACCCTAAACATGGCTACACCTTC | CATQGDTNYPKHGYTF
NA | TRBD1 | TRBJ1-1 | TRBV4-2 | 17 | TGTGCCAGCAGCCAAGATGAGGGAAGGACGCAGGGACAGGGAGCTTTCTTT | CASSQDEGRTQGQGAFF
NA | NA | TRBJ1-6 | TRBV30 | 13 | TGTGCCTGGAGCGACCACCTGGGTTCACCCCTCCACTTT | CAWSDHLGSPLHF
once | NA | TRBJ2-3 | TRBV20-1 | 11 | TGCAGTGCTAGAGTATCAGATACGCAGTATTTT | CSARVSDTQYF
NA | NA | TRBJ2-7 | TRBV7-6 | 16 | TGTGCCAGCAGCTTTCAACGTCGGGACGGCTCCTACGAGCAGTACTTC | CASSFQRRDGSYEQYF
NA | TRBD1 | TRBJ2-2 | TRBV4-1 | 18 | TGCGCCAGCAGCCGTAGGGGCACACAGGGGACGAACACCGGGGAGCTGTTTTTT | CASSRRGTQGTNTGELFF
NA | NA | TRBJ1-1 | TRBV12-5 | 11 | TGTGCTAGTGTTATTAACACTGAAGCTTTCTTT | CASVINTEAFF
NA | NA | TRBJ2-3 | TRBV10-3 | 20 | TGTGCCATCAGTGGATCCGGTGGTGTTGTTAAACAGGGACGCACAGATACGCAGTATTTT | CAISGSGGVVKQGRTDTQYF
NA | TRBD1 | TRBJ1-1 | TRBV19 | 13 | TGTGCCAGTATCCAGGACAGGGCGACTGAAGCTTTCTTT | CASIQDRATEAFF
NA | NA | TRBJ2-2 | TRBV12-5 | 19 | TGTGCTAGTGGTTTAATAGGGGTCCCCGGCCCGAGGAACACCGGGGAGCTGTTTTTT | CASGLIGVPGPRNTGELFF
many | NA | TRBJ1-1 | TRBV6-6 | 13 | TGTGCCAGCAGTGGGACGTTGAACACTGAAGCTTTCTTT | CASSGTLNTEAFF
NA | NA | TRBJ2-6 | TRBV7-3 | 15 | TGTGCCAGCAGTCAAGGGGTTCCTGGGGCCAACGTCCTGACTTTC | CASSQGVPGANVLTF
NA | NA | TRBJ2-7 | TRBV24-1 | 14 | TGTGCCACCAGTGATCCGGGGGCGGTGGGCGAGCAGTACTTC | CATSDPGAVGEQYF
NA | TRBD1 | TRBJ1-2 | TRBV27 | 14 | TGTGCCAGCAGGCCGGGACAGGGGGCGGGCGGCTACACCTTC | CASRPGQGAGGYTF
NA | NA | TRBJ1-2 | TRBV5-4 | 14 | TGTGCCACCCTACCCGATCAGAGTAACTATGGCTACACCTTC | CATLPDQSNYGYTF
NA | NA | TRBJ2-5 | TRBV3-1/TRBV3-2 | 11 | TGTGCCAGCAGCGAAAGGGAGACCCAGTACTTC | CASSERETQYF
NA | TRBD1 | TRBJ2-7 | TRBV9 | 16 | TGTGCCAGCAGCGTTACCGGGACAGTGAGCTCCTACGAGCAGTACTTC | CASSVTGTVSSYEQYF
once | NA | TRBJ1-2 | TRBV7-9 | 16 | TGTGCCAGCAGCTTATCAATAGTGGAGCATCGCTATGGCTACACCTTC | CASSLSIVEHRYGYTF
NA | TRBD1 | TRBJ1-2 | TRBV5-1 | 12 | TGCGCCAGCAGCGTGGACAGGGTTGGCTACACCTTC | CASSVDRVGYTF
NA | NA | TRBJ1-6 | TRBV7-9 | 12 | TGTGCCAGCAGCGGAGGGCGTTTACCCCTCCACTTT | CASSGGRLPLHF
NA | NA | TRBJ1-1 | TRBV12-5 | 12 | TGTGCTAGTGGTATAGAGAACACTGAAGCTTTCTTT | CASGIENTEAFF
once | NA | TRBJ1-5 | TRBV2 | 14 | TGTGCCAGCACCCTAAGGGGGGCTTATCAGCCCCAGCATTTT | CASTLRGAYQPQHF
NA | NA | TRBJ1-3 | TRBV30 | 14 | TGTGCCGGGACGCTACAACTCTCTGGAAACACCATATATTTT | CAGTLQLSGNTIYF
NA | NA | TRBJ1-3 | TRBV28 | 16 | TGTGCCAGCAGGCACCGTCGCAGGAGCTCTGGAAACACCATATATTTT | CASRHRRRSSGNTIYF
NA | NA | TRBJ1-1 | TRBV7-8 | 13 | TGTGCCGCCAGCGCCACGGGGCACACTGAAGCTTTCTTT | CAASATGHTEAFF
NA | NA | TRBJ1-1 | TRBV6-4 | 13 | TGTGCCAGCAGTGAAACCGAACAGGGAAAAGCTTTCTTT | CASSETEQGKAFF
NA | NA | TRBJ2-1 | TRBV12-3/TRBV12-4 | 12 | TGTGCCAGCAGTTTAGGGGCGTATGAGCAGTTCTTC | CASSLGAYEQFF
NA | NA | TRBJ2-7 | TRBV2 | 13 | TGTGCCAGGTTGGGCCGGGGGCCCTACGAGCAGTACTTC | CARLGRGPYEQYF
NA | TRBD1 | TRBJ1-5 | TRBV6-5 | 15 | TGTGCCAGCAGGGCAGACAGGGGGCTCAATCAGCCCCAGCATTTT | CASRADRGLNQPQHF
NA | NA | TRBJ2-3 | TRBV27 | 13 | TGTGCCAGCAGTTGGACTCCTGGGGATACGCAGTATTTT | CASSWTPGDTQYF
NA | TRBD2 | TRBJ2-7 | TRBV5-6 | 14 | TGTGCCAGCAGCTCTGGGACTAGTTTAGACGAGCAGTACTTC | CASSSGTSLDEQYF
NA | NA | TRBJ1-1 | TRBV7-6 | 14 | TGTGCCAGCAGTCCGGAGGCGGGGGAAACTGAAGCTTTCTTT | CASSPEAGETEAFF
many | NA | TRBJ2-7 | TRBV12-5 | 11 | TGTGCTAGCGCTTACGGCTACGAGCAGTACTTC | CASAYGYEQYF
few | NA | TRBJ2-1 | TRBV28 | 11 | TGTGCCAGTACGTGGTATAATGAGCAGTTCTTC | CASTWYNEQFF
NA | NA | TRBJ1-2 | TRBV6-5 | 15 | TGTGCCAGCAGTCCCCTCTGGGCCCTTGATCGGACCTACACCTTC | CASSPLWALDRTYTF
NA | TRBD2 | TRBJ2-2 | TRBV7-9 | 16 | TGTGCCAGCAGCTTAGGGTCTAGCGGGGGCCAATGGGAGCTGTTTTTT | CASSLGSSGGQWELFF
few | TRBD1 | TRBJ1-5 | TRBV7-8 | 15 | TGTGCCAGCAGCTTAGGGGCAGGGGGTAATCAGCCCCAGCATTTT | CASSLGAGGNQPQHF
NA | NA | TRBJ2-7 | TRBV14 | 13 | TGTGCCAGCAGCCAAGGTCCAACCTACGAGCAGTACTTC | CASSQGPTYEQYF
NA | TRBD1 | TRBJ2-1 | TRBV11-2 | 13 | TGTGCCAGCAGCTCAGACAGGGGCGGTGAGCAGTTCTTC | CASSSDRGGEQFF